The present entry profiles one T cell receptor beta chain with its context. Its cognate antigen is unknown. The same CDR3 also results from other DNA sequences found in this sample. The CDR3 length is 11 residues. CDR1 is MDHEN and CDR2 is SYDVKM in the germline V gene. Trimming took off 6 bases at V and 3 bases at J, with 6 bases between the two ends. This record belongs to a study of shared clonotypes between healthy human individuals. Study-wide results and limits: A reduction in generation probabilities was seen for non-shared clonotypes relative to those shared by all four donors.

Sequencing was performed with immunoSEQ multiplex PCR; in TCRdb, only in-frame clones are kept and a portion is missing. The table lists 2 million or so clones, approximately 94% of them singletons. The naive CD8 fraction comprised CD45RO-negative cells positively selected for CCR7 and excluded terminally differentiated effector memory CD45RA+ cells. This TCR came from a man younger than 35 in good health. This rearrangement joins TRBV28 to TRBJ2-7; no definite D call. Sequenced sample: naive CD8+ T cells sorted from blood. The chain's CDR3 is CASSPDYEQYF. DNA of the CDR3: TGTGCCAGCAGCCCTGACTACGAGCAGTACTTC.